This T cell receptor (beta chain) was identified in a study of blood T cells in healthy people across ages. The study, taken as a whole, reports: Donor CMV infection status was unknown, possibly confounding age-related changes in expanded clonotypes.

With regard to this clonotype: Its specificity is not known.

V dropped 7 bases and J dropped 4 bases, with 13 bases sitting between them. The CDR3 is 13 amino acids. Using a J-beta primer mix together with a sample-barcoded 5' primer, a second PCR was run for roughly 6 to 11 cycles. Using its own MiXCR run on the 5' RACE reads, TCRdb lists one record per CDR3 protein. This table holds 450,000 to 650,000 distinct CDR3 sequences, nearly 25% found once. This sample also appeared in a second study, on T cells of mothers and their children.

This TCR derives from a boy aged 10-17 years in good health. The genes are TRBV12-3 or TRBV12-4 and TRBJ1-1; D is ambiguous. The sample taken for sequencing was blood. CDR3 in amino acids: CASTRTGSTEAFF. CDR3 sequence (DNA): TGTGCCAGCACCCGTACGGGGAGCACTGAAGCTTTCTTT.